This T cell receptor beta chain was profiled in a study of blood T cell repertoires in COVID-19 (dated by TCRdb to about 2020). Notes on the research overall: Samples covering the acute and convalescent phases of COVID-19 were provided by collaborators in the United States, Italy and Spain. The material from the prospective study consisted of cDNA or gDNA derived from T cells, B-cell-depleted T cells, or PBMCs. Deeply sampled blood TCRbeta repertoires from subjects exposed to, actively infected with, or recovered from COVID-19 were included in the dataset. A freely available public database, intended as a resource for researchers studying the immune response to SARS-CoV-2, is where the repertoires were released. The samples were drawn from the first 160 participants of the ongoing ImmuneRACE study and from some 1,300 subjects provided by 6 global collaborators. Sample metadata almost always included a de-identified subject ID, COVID-19 status, age in years and sex. Where available, HLA class I and class II types were obtained from metadata supplied by the sample provider rather than from assay-based typing. Paper-wide results and their limitations: How much clinical and demographic metadata was included differed by source and by participant, and the metadata was provided uncurated.

V and J are trimmed by 3 bases and 4 bases, and the gene matches miss 2 bases of the junction. The germline V gene encodes CDR1 MNHNS and CDR2 SASEGT. The CDR3 runs 14 residues from the cysteine to the phenylalanine. The entry retains the CDR3 DNA only, 42 bases that are in frame from base 1. In the case of this clone: This receptor's antigen is unknown. It has no much larger one-base neighbor in the sample; base qualities were not kept.

The immunoSEQ Assay, a bias-controlled multiplex PCR, was used to amplify TCRbeta CDR3 regions from genomic DNA. Regarding the original processing steps: The number of nucleated cells in each sample was estimated from the amplification of reference gene primers within the assay. To quantify the absolute abundance of each unique TCRbeta CDR3 rearrangement, sequence reads were collapsed and filtered. For each sample, productive Simpson clonality was calculated as the square root of Simpson's diversity index across productive rearrangements. TCRdb obtained this table from immuneACCESS and retained in-frame rearrangements with V and J assigned. These tables miss some clones; where compared with another copy, unresolved V genes account for less than half of the shortfall, and the remainder is unexplained. V and J calls plus clone size are reproduced from that table; the DNA served to infer D and trimming. The sample table holds fewer than 300,000 clones, of which under 90% were seen once. Approximately 3.1% of the sample belongs to the ten largest clones.

Whole blood was collected in K2EDTA tubes by collaborating institutions according to the institutions' own protocols. For TCRbeta analysis, collaborators shipped samples as frozen whole blood, isolated PBMCs, or DNA extracted from either of those sample types. The material sequenced was peripheral blood. The clonotype was recovered from a woman between 18 and 29 years old with acute or convalescent COVID-19. The chain joins TRBV6-1 to TRBJ2-2, with 7 bases matching TRBD1. The DNA reads TGTGCCAGCAGTGATGGACAGGTCACCGGGGAGCTGTTTTTT. It is translated as CASSDGQVTGELFF.